This is a list of T cell receptor beta chains from one sample in a study of shared clonotypes between healthy human individuals. The data were produced by immunoSEQ multiplex PCR, yet TCRdb's version contains in-frame clones alone and is incomplete. The sample lists more than 2 million clones; approximately 96% were seen once. The sample comprised naive CD4+ T cells sorted from blood. Receptors were obtained from a man younger than 35 in good health. Both conserved end residues are part of each CDR3. The D gene is left open where the match is weak. Only part of the rows carry a size: once, few, many, or a class if the clone is expanded.

v_call: TRBV18; j_call: TRBJ1-3; clone_size: .; d_call: .; cdr3_nt: TGTGCCAGCTCACCGGGCCGAATGCGGGACACCATATATTTT; cdr3_aa: CASSPGRMRDTIYF
v_call: TRBV6-5; j_call: TRBJ2-1; clone_size: once; d_call: TRBD1; cdr3_nt: TGTGCCAGCAGTTCCGGGACAGGGGGCGGCAATGAGCAGTTCTTC; cdr3_aa: CASSSGTGGGNEQFF
v_call: TRBV9; j_call: TRBJ1-5; clone_size: .; d_call: .; cdr3_nt: TGTGCCAGCAGCGTAGACCCCAGCAATCAGCCCCAGCATTTT; cdr3_aa: CASSVDPSNQPQHF
v_call: TRBV7-2; j_call: TRBJ1-5; clone_size: .; d_call: TRBD1; cdr3_nt: TGTGCCAGCAGCTCTCACCCGGGACAGAATCAGCCCCAGCATTTT; cdr3_aa: CASSSHPGQNQPQHF
v_call: TRBV4-1; j_call: TRBJ2-1; clone_size: .; d_call: .; cdr3_nt: TGCGCCAGCAGCCATGACGGCGGAGCCCCGCGAGGTGAGCAGTTCTTC; cdr3_aa: CASSHDGGAPRGEQFF
v_call: TRBV4-3; j_call: TRBJ1-2; clone_size: .; d_call: .; cdr3_nt: TGCGCCAGCAGCCAAGAAGGAGGGTCCTATGGCTACACCTTC; cdr3_aa: CASSQEGGSYGYTF
v_call: TRBV6-6; j_call: TRBJ2-7; clone_size: .; d_call: TRBD2; cdr3_nt: TGTGCCAGCACCTCCGGGGCTAGCGGGGCCTACGAGCAGTACTTC; cdr3_aa: CASTSGASGAYEQYF
v_call: TRBV30; j_call: TRBJ2-3; clone_size: .; d_call: .; cdr3_nt: TGTGCCTGGAGTTTTGAAGATACGCAGTATTTT; cdr3_aa: CAWSFEDTQYF
v_call: TRBV18; j_call: TRBJ2-7; clone_size: once; d_call: TRBD2; cdr3_nt: TGTGCCAGCTCACCACCGGTAGCGGGATCCTACGAGCAGTACTTC; cdr3_aa: CASSPPVAGSYEQYF
v_call: TRBV7-7; j_call: TRBJ2-1; clone_size: .; d_call: .; cdr3_nt: TGTGCTAGCAGCCAGGCGTGGGGAAGCTCCTACAATGAGCAGTTCTTC; cdr3_aa: CASSQAWGSSYNEQFF